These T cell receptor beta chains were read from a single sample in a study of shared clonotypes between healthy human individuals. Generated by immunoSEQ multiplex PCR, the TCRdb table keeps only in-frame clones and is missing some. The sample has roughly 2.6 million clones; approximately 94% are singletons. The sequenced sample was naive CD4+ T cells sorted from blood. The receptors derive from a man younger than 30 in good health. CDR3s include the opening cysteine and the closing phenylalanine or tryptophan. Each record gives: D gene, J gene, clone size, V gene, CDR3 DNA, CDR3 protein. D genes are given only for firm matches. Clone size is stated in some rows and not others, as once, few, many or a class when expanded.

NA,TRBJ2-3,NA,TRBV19,TGTGCCAGTAGTTTCACAGATACGCAGTATTTT,CASSFTDTQYF
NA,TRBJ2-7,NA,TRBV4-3,TGCGCCAGCAGCCAAGATTTGGCAAAAGACTTGTACGAGCAGTACTTC,CASSQDLAKDLYEQYF
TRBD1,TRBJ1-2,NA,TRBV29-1,TGCAGCTCTCGGACAGGTGATTATGGCTACACCTTC,CSSRTGDYGYTF
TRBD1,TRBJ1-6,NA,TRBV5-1,TGCGCCAGCAGGCCCGGGACAGGGGATTCACCCCTCCACTTT,CASRPGTGDSPLHF
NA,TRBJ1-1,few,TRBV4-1,TGCGCCAGCAGCCAACAATCGACCGGGACTGAAGCTTTCTTT,CASSQQSTGTEAFF
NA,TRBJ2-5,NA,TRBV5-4,TGTGCCAGCAGCTTGCAAGGGGGAGAGACCCAGTACTTC,CASSLQGGETQYF
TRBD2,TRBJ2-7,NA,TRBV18,TGTGCCAGCTCACCACAACTAGCGGGAATCTACGAGCAGTACTTC,CASSPQLAGIYEQYF
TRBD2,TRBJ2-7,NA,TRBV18,TGTGCCAGCTCACCACCGGGCGGACTAGTGAATGAGCAGTACTTC,CASSPPGGLVNEQYF
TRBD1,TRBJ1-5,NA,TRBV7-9,TGTGCCAGCAGCTTAGGGGGACAGGCAAACCAGCCCCAGCATTTT,CASSLGGQANQPQHF
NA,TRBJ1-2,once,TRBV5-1,TGCGCCAGCAGCGTTGAGGGCAACCCCGCGGGCTACACCTTC,CASSVEGNPAGYTF
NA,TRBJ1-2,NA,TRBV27,TGTGCCAGCAGCTCCTGGGACGCGGGAAACTATGGCTACACCTTC,CASSSWDAGNYGYTF
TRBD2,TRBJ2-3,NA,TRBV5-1,TGCGCCAGCAGCATTAGCGGGGGTGGAGATACGCAGTATTTT,CASSISGGGDTQYF
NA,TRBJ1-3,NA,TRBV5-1,TGCGCCAGCAGAGTAAACACCATATATTTT,CASRVNTIYF
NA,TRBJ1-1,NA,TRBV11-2,TGTGCCAGCAGCTTGGGTAGTATGAACACTGAAGCTTTCTTT,CASSLGSMNTEAFF
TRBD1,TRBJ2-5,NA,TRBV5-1,TGCGCCAGCAGCCGAGTCGGGACAGGCCAAGAGACCCAGTACTTC,CASSRVGTGQETQYF
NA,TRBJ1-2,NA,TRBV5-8,TGTGCCAGCAGCTTGGGCAGGGGCGGCTACACCTTC,CASSLGRGGYTF
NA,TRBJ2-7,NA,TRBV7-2,TGTGCCAGCAGCTTTACAGGCGAGCAGTACTTC,CASSFTGEQYF
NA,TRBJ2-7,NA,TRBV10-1,TGCGCCAGCAGTGAGTCTCCAGGGATCTCCGAGCAGTACTTC,CASSESPGISEQYF
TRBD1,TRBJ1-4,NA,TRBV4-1,TGCGCCAGCAGCCAGTCGGACAGGGGGCTTGAAAAACTGTTTTTT,CASSQSDRGLEKLFF
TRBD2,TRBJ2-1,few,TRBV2,TGTGCCAGCAGTGCAAGGATGGTAGCGGGAGTCAATGAGCAGTTCTTC,CASSARMVAGVNEQFF
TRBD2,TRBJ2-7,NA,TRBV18,TGTGCCAGCTCACCACCGCTGACTAGCGGGAATTACGAGCAGTACTTC,CASSPPLTSGNYEQYF
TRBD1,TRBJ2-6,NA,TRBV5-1,TGCGCCAGCAGCGCGAGCGGGACAGGGTCTGGGGCCAACGTCCTGACTTTC,CASSASGTGSGANVLTF
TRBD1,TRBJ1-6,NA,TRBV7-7,TGTGCTAGCAGCAAGGACAGGGGACAGGCCCTCCACTTT,CASSKDRGQALHF
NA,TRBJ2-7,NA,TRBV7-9,TGTGCCAGCAGCTTTGGAGGGGTACCTACCTACGAGCAGTACTTC,CASSFGGVPTYEQYF
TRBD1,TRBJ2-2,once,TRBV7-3,TGTGCCAGCAGCTCCGGGACAGGGGTAAACACCGGGGAGCTGTTTTTT,CASSSGTGVNTGELFF
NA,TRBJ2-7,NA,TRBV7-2,TGTGCCAGCAGCTTCATAGCGAACTACGAGCAGTACTTC,CASSFIANYEQYF
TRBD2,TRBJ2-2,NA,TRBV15,TGTGCCACCAGCAGAGATCCGGGAGGGGGGGCCACCGGGGAGCTGTTTTTT,CATSRDPGGGATGELFF
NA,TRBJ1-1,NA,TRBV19,TGTGCCAGTCGGGCTAGGGACCTCCTGGGGACTGAAGCTTTCTTT,CASRARDLLGTEAFF
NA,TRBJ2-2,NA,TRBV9,TGTGCCAGCAGCCAGGGACTGACACAAACCGGGGAGCTGTTTTTT,CASSQGLTQTGELFF
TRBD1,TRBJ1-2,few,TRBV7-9,TGTGCCAGCAGCCCTATGGGACAGGGCGGCTATGGCTACACCTTC,CASSPMGQGGYGYTF
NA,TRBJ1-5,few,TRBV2,TGTGCCAGCAGTTGGAGAAATCAGCCCCAGCATTTT,CASSWRNQPQHF
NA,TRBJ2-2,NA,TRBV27,TGTGCCAGCAGTTTTAACACGTTTAACGCGAACACCGGGGAGCTGTTTTTT,CASSFNTFNANTGELFF
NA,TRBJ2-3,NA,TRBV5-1,TGCGCCAGCAGAAGAGGTGCCACAGATACGCAGTATTTT,CASRRGATDTQYF
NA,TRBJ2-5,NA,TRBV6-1,TGTGCCAGCAGTATCGACAGGCCGCCGTGGACCCAGTACTTC,CASSIDRPPWTQYF
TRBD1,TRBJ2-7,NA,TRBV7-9,TGTGCCAGCAGCCCTCCGGGACAGTTCTCCTACGAGCAGTACTTC,CASSPPGQFSYEQYF
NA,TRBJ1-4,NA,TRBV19,TGTGCCAGTAGTTCCGTAGGGCCAACTAATGAAAAACTGTTTTTT,CASSSVGPTNEKLFF
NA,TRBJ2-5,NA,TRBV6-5,TGTGCCAGCAGAACGAGGGGTGCCCGACAAGAGACCCAGTACTTC,CASRTRGARQETQYF
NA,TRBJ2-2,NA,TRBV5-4,TGTGCCAGCAGCCAACAACCGCCAGGGAACACCGGGGAGCTGTTTTTT,CASSQQPPGNTGELFF
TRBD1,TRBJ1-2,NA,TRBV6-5,TGTGCCAGCAGTGACAGGGTTGGCGGCTACACCTTC,CASSDRVGGYTF
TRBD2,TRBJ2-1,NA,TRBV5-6,TGTGCCAGCCGTTCCGGGAGGGGTGAGCAGTTCTTC,CASRSGRGEQFF
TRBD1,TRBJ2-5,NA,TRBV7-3,TGTGCCAGCAGCCTGGGACAGAAAGAGACCCAGTACTTC,CASSLGQKETQYF
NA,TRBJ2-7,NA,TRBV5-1,TGCGCCAGACCTAGACGGGAGTTGGACTACGAGCAGTACTTC,CARPRRELDYEQYF
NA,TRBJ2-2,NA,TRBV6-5,TGTGCCAGCAGTCGCAGGGGATTCAACACCGGGGAGCTGTTTTTT,CASSRRGFNTGELFF
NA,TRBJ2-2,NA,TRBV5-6,TGTGCCAGCAGCTCCGGATCGGCCGGGGAGCTGTTTTTT,CASSSGSAGELFF
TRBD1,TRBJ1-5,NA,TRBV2,TGTGCCAGCAGTGAAGCGCCAGGGACAGGGGGCCAGCCCCAGCATTTT,CASSEAPGTGGQPQHF
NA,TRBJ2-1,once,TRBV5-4,TGTGCCAGCAGCCCCGTGGGGGCCTCCTACAATGAGCAGTTCTTC,CASSPVGASYNEQFF
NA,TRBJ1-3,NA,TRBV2,TGTGCCAGCAGTGAAAACGGAAACACCATATATTTT,CASSENGNTIYF
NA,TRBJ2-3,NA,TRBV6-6,TGTGCCAGCAGTCGAAAAGGGAATGGCGGCACAGATACGCAGTATTTT,CASSRKGNGGTDTQYF
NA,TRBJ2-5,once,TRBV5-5,TGTGCCAGCAGCTCGACTACCTACCCCCAAGAGACCCAGTACTTC,CASSSTTYPQETQYF
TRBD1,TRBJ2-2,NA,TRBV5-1,TGCGCCAGCAGCTTGGGACAGGGCACCGGGGAGCTGTTTTTT,CASSLGQGTGELFF
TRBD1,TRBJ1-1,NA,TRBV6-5,TGTGCCAGCAGCCTCGACAGGGTTGTGGCTTTCTTT,CASSLDRVVAFF
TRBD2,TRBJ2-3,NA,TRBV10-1,TGCGCCAGCAGACCCTTAAGCGGGGTAGATACGCAGTATTTT,CASRPLSGVDTQYF
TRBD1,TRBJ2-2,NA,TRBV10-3,TGTGCCACGGCGGGACAGGGATACACCGGGGAGCTGTTTTTT,CATAGQGYTGELFF
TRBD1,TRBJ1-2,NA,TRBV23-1,TGCGCCAGCGGGTTCGACAGGGAGGAAGGTTACACCTTC,CASGFDREEGYTF
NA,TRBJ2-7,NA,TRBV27,TGTGCCAGCAGTTTCCTCTACGAGCAGTACTTC,CASSFLYEQYF